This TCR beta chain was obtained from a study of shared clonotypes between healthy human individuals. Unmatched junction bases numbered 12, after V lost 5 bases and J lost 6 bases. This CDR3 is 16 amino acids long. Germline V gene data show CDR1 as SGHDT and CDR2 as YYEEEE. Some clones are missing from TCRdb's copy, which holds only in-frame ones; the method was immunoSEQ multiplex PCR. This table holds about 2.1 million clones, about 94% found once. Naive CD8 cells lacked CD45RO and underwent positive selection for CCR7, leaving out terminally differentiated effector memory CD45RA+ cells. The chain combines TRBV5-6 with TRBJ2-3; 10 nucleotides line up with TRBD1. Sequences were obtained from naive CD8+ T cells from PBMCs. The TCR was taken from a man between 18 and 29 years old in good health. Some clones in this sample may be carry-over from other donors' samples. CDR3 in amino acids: CASSFGGQGRPDTQYF. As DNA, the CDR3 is TGTGCCAGCAGTTTTGGGGGACAGGGGCGCCCCGATACGCAGTATTTT.